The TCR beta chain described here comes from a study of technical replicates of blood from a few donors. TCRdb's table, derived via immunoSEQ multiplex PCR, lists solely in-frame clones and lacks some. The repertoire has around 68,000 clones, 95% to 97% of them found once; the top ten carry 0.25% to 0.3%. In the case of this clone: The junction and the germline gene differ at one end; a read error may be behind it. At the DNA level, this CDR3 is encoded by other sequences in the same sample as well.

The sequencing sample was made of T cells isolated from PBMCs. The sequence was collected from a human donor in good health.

The CDR3 sequence is CASSLAAGDHGYTF. In DNA form, the CDR3 reads TGTGCCAGTAGCTTAGCGGCGGGGGATCATGGCTACACCTTC. This chain connects TRBV7-2 to TRBJ1-2, with a possible D match to TRBD1 (5 bases). The CDR3 extends over 14 amino acids. Germline CDR1 reads SGHTA; CDR2 reads FQGNSA. The full variable domain, in which reference TRBV7-2 and TRBJ1-2 provide the parts outside the CDR3, is GAGVSQSPSNKVTEKGKDVELRCDPISGHTALYWYRQSLGQGLEFLIYFQGNSAPDKSGLPSDRFSAERTGGSVSTLTIQRTQQEDSAVYLCASSLAAGDHGYTFGSGTRLTVV.